This entry lists 2 T cell receptor beta chains sequenced from one sample in a study of radiotherapy plus CTLA-4 blockade in lung cancer. The method was immunoSEQ multiplex PCR; TCRdb's version includes in-frame clones alone and lacks a portion of them. The sample holds more than 75,000 clones, about 88% seen once. This specimen was peripheral blood, taken from a patient treated with radiotherapy plus ipilimumab. These receptors were collected from a human donor with non-small cell lung cancer who had stable disease on radiotherapy plus ipilimumab.

This clone was observed once. The chain has TRBV27 and TRBJ2-7; tentative D call: TRBD1 (7 bases). Looked up from germline, CDR1 is MNHEY and CDR2 is SMNVEV (reference sequence). The V end was cut by 6 bases, the J end by 3 bases, with 15 bases between. The CDR3 has 14 residues. The CDR3 DNA is TGTGCCAGCAGCCCCCGACAGGGAGGCTACGAGCAGTACTTC. It specifies CASSPRQGGYEQYF.

The CDR3 loop reads CASSYQHGLKNTEAFF. As DNA, the CDR3 is TGTGCCAGCAGTTACCAACACGGCCTCAAGAACACTGAAGCTTTCTTT. V gene TRBV6-5 combines with J gene TRBJ1-1; D unclear. Germline CDR1 is MNHEY and CDR2 is SVGAGI. This CDR3 has 16 residues. Trimming shortened V by 2 bases and J by 1 base, and 14 bases separated the two germline ends.